A selection of T cell receptor beta chains follows, all from one sample in a study. A single record per CDR3 protein comes from TCRdb applying MiXCR to the RT-PCR reads. The repertoire holds about 680,000 distinct CDR3 sequences, around 14% seen once, with 3.6% in the top ten. Input material: memory CD4+ T cells from blood. The receptors stem from a female donor in good health, serving as a healthy control. Each CDR3 is given with its conserved first and last residue. D genes are given only for firm matches. Expanded clones are given a class, and other clones once, few, many or no size at all.

CDR3nt,CDR3aa,j_gene,v_gene,d_gene,abundance
TGCAGTGCTAGGGGCGATAGCAATCAGCCCCAGCATTTT,CSARGDSNQPQHF,TRBJ1-5,TRBV20-1,-,many
TGTGCCAGCAGCGTAGGCGTCTCTGGAAACACCATATATTTT,CASSVGVSGNTIYF,TRBJ1-3,TRBV9,-,-
TGCGCCAGCAGCTTGGGCAGTCCTAAGGTGGAGACCCAGTACTTC,CASSLGSPKVETQYF,TRBJ2-5,TRBV5-1,-,few
TGTGCCAGCAGCATCGGGACTATGCGCGAGCAGTACTTC,CASSIGTMREQYF,TRBJ2-7,TRBV7-8,TRBD2,few
TGCGCCAGCAGCCAAGCCCCGGGATTGATCCTGAACGCCGGGGAGCTGTTTTTT,CASSQAPGLILNAGELFF,TRBJ2-2,TRBV4-3,-,many
TGTGCCAGCAGCTTAGGGGCGGTCGCCTACGAGCAGTACTTC,CASSLGAVAYEQYF,TRBJ2-7,TRBV7-2,-,-
TGTGCCATCAGTGGAGGGAGACTAGCTAACGAGCAGTACTTC,CAISGGRLANEQYF,TRBJ2-7,TRBV10-3,TRBD2,many
TGTGCCAGCAGCCTGGTGGGGTCTTCCAAAAACATTCAGTACTTC,CASSLVGSSKNIQYF,TRBJ2-4,TRBV3-1,-,-
TGCAGCGCCAAAGGGAAGACAGGGGGCACTGAAGCTTTCTTT,CSAKGKTGGTEAFF,TRBJ1-1,TRBV29-1,TRBD1,once
TGCGCCAGCAGCCTTCTTCCGGGAGTGGAGCAGTACTTC,CASSLLPGVEQYF,TRBJ2-7,TRBV5-1,-,few
TGCGCCAGCAGCTATGGGATAGCGATAAGCACAGATACGCAGTATTTT,CASSYGIAISTDTQYF,TRBJ2-3,TRBV5-1,-,few
TGTGCCAGCACTAGCAGTTATGGCTACACCTTC,CASTSSYGYTF,TRBJ1-2,TRBV28,-,few
TGCGCCAGCAGCCACCGGACAGGGAGAGACCTAGCCAAAAACATTCAGTACTTC,CASSHRTGRDLAKNIQYF,TRBJ2-4,TRBV4-3,TRBD1,few
TGCAGTGCTAGAGCCGGGTGGAGAGAGACCCAGTACTTC,CSARAGWRETQYF,TRBJ2-5,TRBV20-1,-,few
TGTGCCAGCAGCTTAGCGCTTACAGGGGGGCAGGACGAGCAGTACTTC,CASSLALTGGQDEQYF,TRBJ2-7,TRBV7-2,TRBD1,few
TGTGCCACCAGCAGACCAGGGGGAGTCTATGGCTACACCTTC,CATSRPGGVYGYTF,TRBJ1-2,TRBV15,TRBD1,many
TGTGCCAGCAGCCCCGAGGGGGATACGCAGTATTTT,CASSPEGDTQYF,TRBJ2-3,TRBV12-3/TRBV12-4,-,many
TGTGCCAGCAGCCGCAGCGGGAGCAGGCAAGAGACCCAGTACTTC,CASSRSGSRQETQYF,TRBJ2-5,TRBV28,TRBD2,-
TGTGCCAGCAGCGGGGGACTAGGGAGGGGTGAGCAGTTCTTC,CASSGGLGRGEQFF,TRBJ2-1,TRBV9,TRBD2,few
TGTGCCAGCAGCTTCTCTTTGGTAGCGGGAGGGTACAATGAGCAGTTCTTC,CASSFSLVAGGYNEQFF,TRBJ2-1,TRBV7-2,TRBD2,-
TGTGCCTGGAGTAGGGGCAGCTCCTACGAGCAGTACTTC,CAWSRGSSYEQYF,TRBJ2-7,TRBV30,-,many
TGTGCCAGCAGCTACTTATATGAGCAGTTCTTC,CASSYLYEQFF,TRBJ2-1,TRBV6-1,-,many
TGTGCCAGCAGCGTGTCCGGGACAGGCGCCTACGAGCAGTACTTC,CASSVSGTGAYEQYF,TRBJ2-7,TRBV9,TRBD1,few
TGTGCCAGTAGTATAGGGGGAGAGACCCAGTACTTC,CASSIGGETQYF,TRBJ2-5,TRBV19,-,few
TGTGCCAGCAGCAATCCGGGAGGGCCAGAGACCCAGTACTTC,CASSNPGGPETQYF,TRBJ2-5,TRBV21-1,-,few
TGTGCCAGCAGCACCGACAGGGGGGATAAGAACACTGAAGCTTTCTTT,CASSTDRGDKNTEAFF,TRBJ1-1,TRBV6-5,TRBD1,few
TGCGCCAGCAGAGCTGGGGGACAGGGTAGCAATCAGCCCCAGCATTTT,CASRAGGQGSNQPQHF,TRBJ1-5,TRBV5-1,TRBD1,-
TGTGCCAGCAGCACCGGGACGAACACCGGGGAGCTGTTTTTT,CASSTGTNTGELFF,TRBJ2-2,TRBV5-5,-,many
TGTGCCAGCAGTAAGGGACAGGGTACCTACGAGCAGTACTTC,CASSKGQGTYEQYF,TRBJ2-7,TRBV6-5,TRBD1,-
TGTGCCAGCAGTTACTCCCTGGGTTTGGGCGGGGCCAACGTCCTGACTTTC,CASSYSLGLGGANVLTF,TRBJ2-6,TRBV6-2/TRBV6-3,-,-
TGTGCCAGCATTGTCCGGACAGGAGTAGGAAAACTGTTTTTT,CASIVRTGVGKLFF,TRBJ1-4,TRBV6-1,TRBD1,-
TGTGCCAGCAGTTTATCCGAAGGTAGAAATTCACCCCTCCACTTT,CASSLSEGRNSPLHF,TRBJ1-6,TRBV28,-,few
TGTGCCAGCGCCCGGGGCACAGATACGCAGTATTTT,CASARGTDTQYF,TRBJ2-3,TRBV3-1,-,-
TGCAGTGCTGGTGAGACCCAGTACTTC,CSAGETQYF,TRBJ2-5,TRBV20-1,-,many
TGCAGTGCCGGCGTGATGAACTATGGCTACACCTTC,CSAGVMNYGYTF,TRBJ1-2,TRBV20-1,-,-
TGCAGCGTTGAAGGCGGACCATTGGGACACTACGAGCAGTACTTC,CSVEGGPLGHYEQYF,TRBJ2-7,TRBV29-1,-,few
TGTGCCAGCAGCTTAAACGCCGGCAGTCTTACGCAGCAGTACTTC,CASSLNAGSLTQQYF,TRBJ2-4,TRBV7-3,-,few
TGTGCCAGCACGAGCGGTTCCACAGATACGCAGTATTTT,CASTSGSTDTQYF,TRBJ2-3,TRBV7-9,-,many
TGCAGTGCTAGAGTAGGGGGCAAAGAGACCCAGTACTTC,CSARVGGKETQYF,TRBJ2-5,TRBV20-1,TRBD1,many
TGCAGTGCTAGAGACCCCTTAGGGGAACCATCCTACGAGCAGTACTTC,CSARDPLGEPSYEQYF,TRBJ2-7,TRBV20-1,-,-
TGTGCCAGCTCACCACCGACAGGGTCCAGGGGTGAGCAGTTCTTC,CASSPPTGSRGEQFF,TRBJ2-1,TRBV18,TRBD1,many
TGCAGTGCTAGACGGAGTAATGAGCAGTTCTTC,CSARRSNEQFF,TRBJ2-1,TRBV20-1,-,few
TGCAGTGCTAGAGTCATAAACTACAATGAGCAGTTCTTC,CSARVINYNEQFF,TRBJ2-1,TRBV20-1,-,many
TGTGCCATCAGCCCACAGGGGGCTTCGAATCAGCCCCAGCATTTT,CAISPQGASNQPQHF,TRBJ1-5,TRBV10-3,TRBD1,-
TGTGCCAGCAGCGTAGGTGCAGGCCTAGGGAATGGCTACACCTTC,CASSVGAGLGNGYTF,TRBJ1-2,TRBV9,-,-
TGTGCCAGCAGCTCACGAGACAGGGAGGCGGAGACCCAGTACTTC,CASSSRDREAETQYF,TRBJ2-5,TRBV7-9,-,many
TGTGCCTGGGGAGGGAGCCCCTACGAGCAGTACTTC,CAWGGSPYEQYF,TRBJ2-7,TRBV30,-,-
TGTGCCAGCAGTTACGATGGGGACTCTGGAAACACCTTC,CASSYDGDSGNTF,TRBJ1-2,TRBV6-5,-,-
TGTGCCAGCAGCTTCAGCGGGAGCGAAGATGAGCAGTTCTTC,CASSFSGSEDEQFF,TRBJ2-1,TRBV7-6,TRBD2,many
TGTGCCAGCACCCGACTGAGCTCCTATAATTCACCCCTCCACTTT,CASTRLSSYNSPLHF,TRBJ1-6,TRBV7-9,-,few
TGTGCCAGCAGCGTAGCTCCTGGCTCCTCTGGAAACACCATATATTTT,CASSVAPGSSGNTIYF,TRBJ1-3,TRBV9,-,few
TGTGCCAGCAGTTACTTCCGGGCTAGCGGGAGGGCCCGCGACAATGAGCAGTTCTTC,CASSYFRASGRARDNEQFF,TRBJ2-1,TRBV6-5,TRBD2,-
TGTGCCATCACCGAGGGACAGGGTGGGCAGTTCTTC,CAITEGQGGQFF,TRBJ2-1,TRBV10-3,TRBD1,-
TGCAGTGCTAGAGATTCAGTCCTAGCGGGAGGGGGGACCCAGTACTTC,CSARDSVLAGGGTQYF,TRBJ2-5,TRBV20-1,TRBD2,many
TGTGCCACCCAAAGGGCCATGGGGGACTCCTACGAGCAGTACTTC,CATQRAMGDSYEQYF,TRBJ2-7,TRBV6-5,-,few
TGTGCCACCAGCAGAGATGGTGGGGGCAATGAGCAGTTCTTC,CATSRDGGGNEQFF,TRBJ2-1,TRBV15,-,many
TGTGCCAGCAAGACCCAGGCGGAGCGGGAGAACGAGCAGTACTTC,CASKTQAERENEQYF,TRBJ2-7,TRBV7-2,TRBD2,few
TGCGCCAGCAGCCCTAGGGGCCTCTATGGTGGCTACACCTTC,CASSPRGLYGGYTF,TRBJ1-2,TRBV5-1,-,few
TGTGCCAGCAGTGACATAGCGGGAGGGCCAGGTGAGCAGTTCTTC,CASSDIAGGPGEQFF,TRBJ2-1,TRBV6-4,TRBD2,-
TGCAGTGCTAGAGATCCTAGTCGCGGGGTTCGCTCCTACGAGCAGTACTTC,CSARDPSRGVRSYEQYF,TRBJ2-7,TRBV20-1,-,few